This record covers a single TCR beta chain. This sample is drawn from a study of blood T cell repertoires in COVID-19. How the authors handled the data: Amplification of reference gene primers provided the estimated nucleated cell counts. Libraries were prepared by immunoSEQ multiplex PCR; TCRdb keeps only in-frame clonotypes and omits some of them. Clone size and V and J calls were adopted from that table, with D and trimming inferred from the DNA. The sample records around 320,000 clones, 90% being singletons. V was shortened by 4 bases and J by 5 bases, with 12 bases between the two germline ends. Germline V CDR1 and CDR2: KGHSH, LQKENI. CDR3 length: 13 amino acids.

The TCR was taken from a young woman with acute COVID-19. The chain joins TRBV18 to TRBJ2-7; tentatively, D is TRBD2 (6 bases). What was sequenced was PBMCs or T cells enriched from blood (not recorded which). CDR3 DNA: TGTGCCAGCTCACTCCCCGGGGAGGACGAGCAGTACTTC. Translation: CASSLPGEDEQYF.